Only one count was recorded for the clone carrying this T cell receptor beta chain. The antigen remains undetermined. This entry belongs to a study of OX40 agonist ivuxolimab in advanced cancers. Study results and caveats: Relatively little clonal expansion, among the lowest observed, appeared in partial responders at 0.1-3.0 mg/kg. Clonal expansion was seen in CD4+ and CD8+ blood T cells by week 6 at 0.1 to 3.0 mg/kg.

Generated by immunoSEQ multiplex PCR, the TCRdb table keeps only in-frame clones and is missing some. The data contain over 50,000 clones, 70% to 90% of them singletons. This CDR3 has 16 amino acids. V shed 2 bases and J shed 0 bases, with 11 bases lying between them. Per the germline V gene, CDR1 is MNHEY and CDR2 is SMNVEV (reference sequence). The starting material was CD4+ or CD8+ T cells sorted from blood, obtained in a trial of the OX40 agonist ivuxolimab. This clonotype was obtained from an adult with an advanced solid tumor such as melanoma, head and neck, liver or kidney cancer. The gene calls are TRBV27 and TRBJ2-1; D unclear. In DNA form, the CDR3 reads TGTGCCAGCAGTTTAGTAGGCCTGAGCTCCTACAATGAGCAGTTCTTC. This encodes CASSLVGLSSYNEQFF.